This entry is about one T cell receptor (beta chain). Its specific antigen is unknown. No base qualities exist here, and no much larger clone lies one base off it. CDR1 and CDR2 are drawn from the germline V gene: MNHNS, SASEGT. The V and J ends are trimmed by 7 bases and 3 bases, leaving 19 bases between them. From its cysteine to its phenylalanine, the CDR3 spans 15 amino acids. The sequence is cut down to CDR3 DNA, 45 bases in frame from base 1. The sample comes from a study of response to subunit inactivated influenza vaccine (dated by TCRdb to 2016 to 2019). Some background on the complete study: To follow how T cells responded to a trivalent subunit inactivated influenza vaccine, the researchers relied on deep quantitative profiling of the T cell receptor repertoire. What the work shows at the level of the full study, not this receptor alone: The authors proposed that each seasonal influenza vaccination may bring in only a limited number of new T cells.

Library construction relied on RT-PCR. Sequencing used an Illumina HiSeq 2500. The public reads were reprocessed in TCRdb via fastp at Q25 and MiXCR, keeping in-frame beta chains. Duplicate CDR3 protein sequences are folded into a single record with the most common DNA and genes. The sample table contains 710,000 or so distinct CDR3 sequences; only one count was recorded for 15% to 19% of them. The top ten clones comprise 9.5% to 13% of the sample. The sample in question was PBMCs from blood, obtained 11 to 12 days after vaccination. This receptor was obtained from a man in his fifties or sixties who received an inactivated influenza vaccine. Donor details come from another sample of the same person, matched by shared clones. Rearrangement joined TRBV6-1 to TRBJ2-7; matching of 7 bases hints at TRBD2 as the D gene. The base sequence is TGTGCCAGCATCTCGAGGGGGGGGTACGTCTACGAGCAGTACTTC. The translation is CASISRGGYVYEQYF.